Given below is one T cell receptor beta chain in context. The antigen is unknown. CD25-based Treg depletion was applied to purified naive CD4+ T cells. Constant-region reverse primers amplified full-length variable regions, followed by semi-nested Nested Universal Primer A PCR. In TCRdb, the 5' RACE reads were re-called with MiXCR into one record per CDR3 protein. The top ten clones hold around 11% of a sample with about 11,000 distinct CDR3 sequences, about 50% of them seen once. Findings and limits, study-wide: Tumor-infiltrating Treg TCR alpha and beta sequences overlapped most with tumor naive CD4+ T cells, then blood naive. Tumor memory CD4+ T cell TCR gene usage was found to cluster with blood and lymph node memory CD4+ cells and with lymph node naive CD4+ cells.

The CDR3 has 16 amino acids. The V and J ends lost 4 bases and 2 bases, in that order; junction bases with no gene match: 7. Germline V gives CDR1 MNHEY, CDR2 SMNVEV (reference sequence). Sample: tumor-infiltrating naive CD4+ T cells sorted from the breast tumor. Subset meaning: naive CD4+ T cells, CD4+CD45RA+CD25-. V usage is TRBV27 and J usage is TRBJ1-1, with 10 positions matching TRBD1. The clonotype comes from a female donor with breast cancer. The CDR3 loop is CASSWWDRGYNTEAFF. In DNA form, the CDR3 reads TGTGCCAGCAGTTGGTGGGACAGGGGATATAACACTGAAGCTTTCTTT.